This T cell receptor (beta chain) is from a study of graft-versus-host responses after intestinal transplantation (dated by TCRdb to about 2021). Some background on the complete study: The transplants that recipients received were multivisceral, liver-intestinal, or isolated intestinal. Every recipient was given anti-thymocyte globulin induction, then maintenance tacrolimus and steroids for 3 to 4 years. Graft-versus-host and host-versus-graft alloreactive T cell clones were tracked in the graft, circulation and bone marrow after intestinal transplantation using bulk TCR-beta CDR3 sequencing. Alloreactive clones were identified by sequencing pre-transplant mixed lymphocyte reaction products and comparing them with unstimulated pre-transplant donor and recipient T cells. A cohort of 20 to 25 intestinal transplant recipients, including one retransplant, was enrolled, and 3 patients lacking pretransplant specimens were excluded. Donor T cell macrochimerism was defined as a peak of at least 4% donor T cells among recipient peripheral blood mononuclear cells. Rather than going through the commercial service, samples from a few later patients were sequenced in-house on an Illumina MiSeq and processed with MiXCR. Overall study results and their limits: The conclusions were limited by the relatively low number and heterogeneity of the intestinal transplant patients. Peak levels of circulating GvH clones were associated with declines in HvG clones early after transplant. GvH clones were detected in recipient bone marrow, and some of these GvH clones were observed earlier in ileal mucosa or blood, consistent with an intestinal mucosal origin. Patients with donor T cell macrochimerism had high GvH to HvG T cell clonal ratios in their allografts.

Points on this clone: The clone's antigen remains unknown. No base quality values were provided; no much bigger clone lies one nucleotide off.

For CDR1 and CDR2, the germline V gene lists SGHAT and FQNNGV. Spanning cysteine to phenylalanine, the CDR3 consists of 16 amino acids. This entry keeps only the CDR3 DNA: 48 bases, framed from base 1. V sheds 5 bases and J sheds 5 bases, leaving 21 bases between their ends. The library was produced with the immunoSEQ multiplex PCR assay. High-throughput TCR-beta CDR3 sequencing of genomic DNA from most patients was performed by Adaptive Biotechnologies. The authors processed their data as follows. TCR sequencing data for around 19 patients were retrieved from Adaptive's ImmunoSEQ software; three other patients were processed with MiXCR and VDJtools. Because the origin of CDR3 nucleotide sequences shared between donor and recipient could not be assigned, those sequences were removed. At least 2-fold expansion over unstimulated cells and a minimum CFSE-low frequency of 0.002% (template counts) or 0.001% (read counts) were required for clones to be classified as alloreactive. Clones were considered mappable if detected in sequenced pre-transplant spleen, lymph node, or MLR CFSE-low populations of the donor or recipient. The cumulative frequency of alloreactive clones was calculated as a percentage of all sequences, weighted by copy number. TCRdb mirrors the immuneACCESS table, restricted to in-frame sequences. Some clones are absent from its copies; in checked studies, under half trace to an unresolved V gene, and the reason for the others is unknown. For V, J and clone size, that table is used; D and trimming come from the DNA. The sample table records approximately 18,000 clones; around nine tenths of these occur just once. The ten largest clones capture about a tenth of the sample.

Blood samples were collected up to 4 times in the first month after transplant and then at least monthly when available. The chain joins TRBV11-2 to TRBJ2-5; matching of 6 bases hints at TRBD1 as the D gene. The sample was PBMCs, taken around 230 days after intestinal transplant. The clonotype was recovered from a human patient who received an intestinal transplant, so some T cells may come from the graft donor. The nucleotides read TGTGCCAGCAGCCCCAGGGTGGGACAACCGGGGGAGACCCAGTACTTC. This sequence encodes CASSPRVGQPGETQYF.